Presented here are 3 T cell receptor beta chains from one specimen sequenced in a study of blood T cell repertoires in COVID-19. Method: immunoSEQ multiplex PCR; TCRdb's copy keeps in-frame clones and lacks some. The sample yields 95,000 to 110,000 clones, approximately 88% seen once. Sequenced sample: peripheral blood. Receptor source: a woman aged 55 to 70 with acute or convalescent COVID-19.

The genes are TRBV6-5 and TRBJ1-2; TRBD1 is a possible D gene (5 bases). Trimming removed 6 bases from V and 8 bases from J, with 16 bases in between. The CDR3 is 13 amino acids. The germline V gene encodes CDR1 MNHEY and CDR2 SVGAGI. CDR3 in DNA: TGTGCCAGCAGCCAAACGGGGACTGGAGGCTACACCTTC. It specifies CASSQTGTGGYTF.

The chain joins TRBV27 to TRBJ2-3, with 8 positions matching TRBD1. CDR3 length: 15 residues. The V segment lost 4 bases and the J segment 2 bases; nucleotides outside the gene matches: 5. Germline CDR1 is MNHEY and CDR2 is SMNVEV (reference sequence). The chain's CDR3 is CASSSSGGPTDTQYF. The CDR3 DNA reads as TGTGCCAGCAGTTCCTCAGGGGGCCCCACAGATACGCAGTATTTT.

The rearrangement uses TRBV2 and TRBJ2-5, with D possibly TRBD1 on 5 matching bases. This CDR3 region has 14 residues. Germline V gene sequence: CDR1 SNHLY, CDR2 FYNNEI. V shed 4 bases and J shed 5 bases, with 14 bases lying between them. DNA of the CDR3: TGTGCCAGCAGTGGTCAGGGTGTGAGGGAGACCCAGTACTTC. Amino acid sequence: CASSGQGVRETQYF.